This TCR beta chain originates from a study of T cells in Graves' hyperthyroidism and ophthalmopathy. Across the study: Blood was drawn when the patient was first diagnosed and still untreated.

This clonotype has a count of ten or more. Its matching antigen is unknown. The length of the CDR3 is 13 residues. The germline CDR1 and CDR2 sequences are SNHLY and FYNNEI. Trimming shortened V by 2 bases and J by 5 bases, and 8 bases separated the two germline ends. RNA transcripts gave rise to amplified TCR beta CDR3 regions. HTBI primers drove first-round RT-PCR of the TCR CDR3. TCRdb analysed the multiplex PCR reads with MiXCR anew, one entry per CDR3 protein. The top ten hold 3% to 4.5% of the sample, which has approximately 600,000 distinct CDR3 sequences, around 16% seen once. Study-level results: Using 13 V-J features, a model discriminated ophthalmopathy from stable hyperthyroidism.

The diagnostic basis comprised clinical symptoms, serum thyroxine and TRAb, thyroid ultrasound and orbital computed tomography. The chain couples TRBV2 to TRBJ2-3; D is ambiguous. Sequenced input: blood. This TCR derives from a woman younger than 45 with Graves' hyperthyroidism. The CDR3 nucleotides read TGTGCCAGCAGTGAACAGAGGCGAGATACGCAGTATTTT. It translates to CASSEQRRDTQYF.